The entry below describes one T cell receptor (beta chain). A multiplex PCR was run with 60 Vbeta primers and 13 Jbeta primers. The assay was immunoSEQ multiplex PCR, and TCRdb's table has in-frame clones only and misses some. Of more than 95,000 clones listed, 77% are singletons. The sample originates from a study of cytomegalovirus exposure and HLA in healthy donors. V lost 5 bases to trimming and J lost 0 bases, with 16 bases between them. This CDR3 spans 16 amino acids. CDR1 is KGHSH and CDR2 is LQKENI in the germline V gene. The chain has TRBV18 and TRBJ1-1; D not certain. Sequenced sample: PBMCs. This clonotype was obtained from a woman aged 40 to 50 in good health and CMV-seropositive. Here the CDR3 reads CASSSLSTGVNTEAFF. The CDR3 region has the DNA TGTGCCAGCTCATCTTTATCGACTGGTGTGAACACTGAAGCTTTCTTT.